This paragraph covers one TCR beta chain sequence. Trimming took 1 base from V and 6 from J, leaving 9 bases between them. Germline V gene sequence: CDR1 SGHVS, CDR2 FQNEAQ. This CDR3 spans 13 amino acids. This entry is derived from a study of siplizumab effects on memory and regulatory T cells. The assay was immunoSEQ multiplex PCR, and TCRdb's table has in-frame clones only and misses some. The data contain tens of thousands of clones, 85% to 95% of them seen just once; the ten biggest clones take up about 40%. This TCR derives from a human donor in good health. Source material: CD8+ T cells sorted from blood. V is TRBV7-8 and J is TRBJ1-1, with D uncertain. CDR3 amino acids: CASSLETGAEAFF. CDR3 DNA: TGTGCCAGCAGCTTAGAAACCGGGGCTGAAGCTTTCTTT.